A single sample is the source of the 21 T cell receptor beta chains below, sequenced in a study of PD-1 blockade in classical Hodgkin lymphoma. Every single patient, without exception, relapsed after autologous stem cell transplantation, and brentuximab vedotin exposure varied. TCRdb's copy holds only in-frame clones and misses some; the assay was immunoSEQ multiplex PCR. The table records about 90,000 clones, about 88% of them present only once. The material sequenced was peripheral blood mononuclear cells (PBMCs), taken before the second cycle of nivolumab. Receptors were obtained from a human donor with classical Hodgkin lymphoma.

V usage is TRBV5-1 and J usage is TRBJ2-7; D possibly uses TRBD1 or TRBD2 (6 bases each). The V and J ends lost 0 bases and 7 bases respectively, with 17 bases between them. Germline values: CDR1 SGHRS, CDR2 YFSETQ. The CDR3 totals 15 residues. CDR3 sequence reads: CASSLVEGGRGEQYF. The CDR3 DNA sequence: TGCGCCAGCAGCTTGGTTGAGGGGGGCCGGGGGGAGCAGTACTTC. Variable domain in full (rest from reference TRBV5-1 and TRBJ2-7): KAGVTQTPRYLIKTRGQQVTLSCSPISGHRSVSWYQQTPGQGLQFLFEYFSETQRNKGNFPGRFSGRQFSNSRSEMNVSTLELGDSALYLCASSLVEGGRGEQYFGPGTRLTVT.

V is TRBV5-1 and J is TRBJ1-4; D might be TRBD1 (6 bases). Germline V gives CDR1 SGHRS, CDR2 YFSETQ. The CDR3 sequence is 15 residues long. Trimming removed 0 bases from V and 7 bases from J, with 13 bases in between. As DNA, the CDR3 is TGCGCCAGCAGCTTGGCCACGGGGGCGGGTGAAAAACTGTTTTTT. Amino acid sequence: CASSLATGAGEKLFF.

This clone has just one count. The chain joins TRBV7-8 to TRBJ1-2, with D perhaps matching TRBD1 (5 bases). Germline CDR1 and CDR2: SGHVS and FQNEAQ. CDR3 length: 16 amino acids. The V gene lost 1 base and the J gene lost 0 bases, with 12 bases spanning the gap. CDR3: CASSLGGTAANYGYTF. The DNA of the CDR3 is TGTGCCAGCAGCTTAGGTGGGACGGCCGCTAACTATGGCTACACCTTC.

The chain joins TRBV7-2 to TRBJ2-2, with D possibly being TRBD2 (6 bases). This CDR3 has 15 amino acids. V was clipped by 6 bases and J by 4 bases, with 15 bases between them. Germline V gene sequence: CDR1 SGHTA, CDR2 FQGNSA. CDR3 nucleotide sequence: TGTGCCAGCAGTTATGCCGCAGCGGGCACCGGGGAGCTGTTTTTT. This encodes CASSYAAAGTGELFF.

This sequence joins TRBV7-9 and TRBJ2-3; D remains ambiguous. Trimming cost V 5 bases and J 3 bases, with 15 bases left between them. CDR1 is SEHNR and CDR2 is FQNEAQ in the germline V gene (reference sequence). The CDR3 loop spans 15 amino acids. CDR3 sequence: CASSPGRAITDTQYF. CDR3 DNA sequence: TGTGCCAGCAGCCCCGGTAGGGCAATTACAGATACGCAGTATTTT.

V gene TRBV10-2 combines with J gene TRBJ1-3; D might be TRBD1 (6 bases). V was trimmed by 5 bases and J by 0 bases, leaving 17 bases between them. The CDR3 length is 17 residues. The germline V gene encodes CDR1 WSHSY and CDR2 SAAADI. The CDR3 region is CASSLRGVGSSGNTIYF. In DNA form, the CDR3 reads TGCGCCAGCAGTCTTAGGGGGGTGGGGAGCTCTGGAAACACCATATATTTT.

The chain recombines TRBV6-5 with TRBJ1-2, with D possibly being TRBD1 (6 bases). V lost 7 bases to trimming and J lost 5 bases, with 17 bases between them. Germline values: CDR1 MNHEY, CDR2 SVGAGI. The CDR3 loop spans 14 amino acids. The CDR3 nucleotides are TGTGCCAGCAAAAGAAAACAGGGACCTTATGGCTACACCTTC. Translation: CASKRKQGPYGYTF.

The J gene is TRBJ2-7, the V gene TRBV6-1; no clear D. V was shortened by 6 bases and J by 2 bases, with 14 bases between the two germline ends. Per germline, CDR1 MNHNS and CDR2 SASEGT. The CDR3 contains 14 residues. The DNA of the CDR3 is TGTGCCAGCAGGAGGCTGGGTATCGCCTACGAGCAGTACTTC. Amino acid sequence: CASRRLGIAYEQYF.

The chain uses TRBV5-1 and TRBJ1-4, with TRBD1 identical over 9 bases. V gave up 4 bases and J gave up 8 bases; unmatched junction bases: 18. From germline, CDR1 is SGHRS and CDR2 YFSETQ. The length of the CDR3 is 18 residues. CDR3 coding DNA: TGCGCCAGCAGCCTGGGACCACAAAAACAGGGGGCCCAAGAAAAACTGTTTTTT. Its translation is CASSLGPQKQGAQEKLFF.

This clone was picked up one time. This rearrangement joins TRBV28 to TRBJ1-2; D not certain. The germline CDR1 and CDR2 sequences are MDHEN and SYDVKM. The length of the CDR3 is 11 residues. Trimming left V 6 bases short and J 6 bases short, with 8 bases between. DNA for the CDR3: TGTGCCAGCAGCACATGGGATGGCTACACCTTC. Amino acids: CASSTWDGYTF.

This rearrangement joins TRBV28 to TRBJ2-3, with TRBD2 matching over 7 bases. CDR1 and CDR2 (germline): MDHEN, SYDVKM. Trimming took 9 bases from V and 2 from J; bases not matched to a gene: 5. The CDR3 loop spans 13 amino acids. Here the CDR3 DNA reads TGTGCCAGTCGGGACTACGCCACAGATACGCAGTATTTT. Protein sequence: CASRDYATDTQYF.

The rearrangement joins TRBV28 to TRBJ1-2, with no clear D. The germline V gene has CDR1 MDHEN and CDR2 SYDVKM. V was clipped by 7 bases and J by 4 bases, with 13 bases between them. The CDR3 is made up of 13 amino acids. The CDR3 loop is CASTTVGPYGYTF. The CDR3 DNA is TGTGCCAGCACCACCGTTGGTCCCTATGGCTACACCTTC.

The V and J genes are TRBV18 and TRBJ2-5; D unresolved. The CDR3 has 16 amino acids. V was cut by 3 bases and J by 2 bases, with 16 bases left in between. CDR1 KGHSH and CDR2 LQKENI come from the germline V gene. The CDR3 coding sequence is TGTGCCAGCTCACCGCAGGCCAGGACGGGTCAAGAGACCCAGTACTTC. Amino acid sequence: CASSPQARTGQETQYF. Full variable domain (outside the CDR3, taken from reference TRBV18 and TRBJ2-5): NAGVMQNPRHLVRRRGQEARLRCSPMKGHSHVYWYRQLPEEGLKFMVYLQKENIIDESGMPKERFSAEFPKEGPSILRIQQVVRGDSAAYFCASSPQARTGQETQYFGPGTRLLVL.

This chain uses TRBV9 with TRBJ2-2, with 8 bases identical to TRBD2. CDR3 size: 16 residues. With 0 bases clipped from V and 3 bases from J, the junction kept 4 bases outside the gene matches. CDR1 and CDR2 (germline): SGDLS, YYNGEE. In DNA, the CDR3 is TGTGCCAGCAGCGTAGTTGCGGGGGGTTACACCGGGGAGCTGTTTTTT. Translating it yields CASSVVAGGYTGELFF.

The chain carries TRBV19 and TRBJ2-3; D not certain. From germline, CDR1 is LNHDA and CDR2 SQIVND (reference sequence). This CDR3 contains 13 residues. Trimming removed 6 bases from V and 0 bases from J, with 7 bases in between. CDR3 nucleotide sequence: TGTGCCAGTAGGGATCCCAGCACAGATACGCAGTATTTT. Protein product: CASRDPSTDTQYF.

This clone was seen only a few times. The rearrangement links TRBV2 to TRBJ1-5, with 7 bases that match TRBD1. V lost 11 bases to trimming and J lost 3 bases; unmatched junction nucleotides: 7. CDR1 SNHLY and CDR2 FYNNEI come from the germline V gene. There are 13 residues in the CDR3. The CDR3 DNA reads as TGTGCCGGAAACGAGGGGGCCAATCAGCCCCAGCATTTT. It is translated as CAGNEGANQPQHF.

V is TRBV5-1 and J is TRBJ1-1; no firm D call. V was cut by 3 bases and J by 2 bases, with 11 bases left in between. Per the germline V gene, CDR1 is SGHRS and CDR2 is YFSETQ. There are 14 residues in the CDR3. CDR3 DNA: TGCGCCAGCAGCTCCCAGGACGGAAACACTGAAGCTTTCTTT. Translating it yields CASSSQDGNTEAFF.

The chain uses TRBV9 and TRBJ2-3; 8 bases match TRBD2. Per germline, CDR1 SGDLS and CDR2 YYNGEE. The CDR3 loop spans 16 amino acids. J lost 1 base, V lost 4 bases, and 8 bases had no gene match. The CDR3 DNA reads as TGTGCCAGCAGCTCCCCCCTGACTAGCGGCACAGATACGCAGTATTTT. This sequence encodes CASSSPLTSGTDTQYF.

A single count supports this clone. The chain carries TRBV6-6 and TRBJ2-7, with 7 bases that match TRBD2. The CDR3 is 16 residues long. Germline CDR1 is MNHNY and CDR2 is SVGAGI (reference sequence). V was clipped by 7 bases and J by 7 bases; unmatched bases: 19. CDR3: CASNEQPRDYRGEQYF. For the CDR3, the DNA is TGTGCCAGCAACGAACAACCCAGGGACTACCGGGGTGAGCAGTACTTC.

This chain connects TRBV10-3 to TRBJ2-7; D gene uncertain. Trimming cost V 3 bases and J 2 bases, with 2 bases left between them. From germline, CDR1 is ENHRY and CDR2 SYGVKD. CDR3 length: 11 residues. This CDR3 is CAISDAYEQYF. The CDR3 DNA follows: TGTGCCATCAGTGATGCCTACGAGCAGTACTTC.

V is TRBV28 and J is TRBJ2-5; TRBD2 is a possible D gene (6 bases). In germline, CDR1 is MDHEN, CDR2 SYDVKM. V lost 6 bases, J lost 2 bases, and 16 bases lay in between. The CDR3 sequence is 15 residues long. For the CDR3, the DNA is TGTGCCAGCAGGGCCCCGGCGGGGAATCAAGAGACCCAGTACTTC. Protein product: CASRAPAGNQETQYF. The whole variable domain, filled in from reference TRBV28 and TRBJ2-5, reads DVKVTQSSRYLVKRTGEKVFLECVQDMDHENMFWYRQDPGLGLRLIYFSYDVKMKEKGDIPEGYSVSREKKERFSLILESASTNQTSMYLCASRAPAGNQETQYFGPGTRLLVL.